The 16 T cell receptor beta chains below all came from one sample that was sequenced in a study of shared clonotypes between healthy human individuals. Sequencing used immunoSEQ multiplex PCR; TCRdb keeps in-frame clones, though not all of them. The top ten clones hold about 1% of a sample with over a million clones, more than 95% of them seen once. Sequenced input: naive CD4+ T cells sorted from blood. Subset denoted: CD45RA+ positively selected. The receptors were gathered from a man younger than 45 in good health.

The table lists this clone with a count of one. The rearrangement links TRBV7-2 to TRBJ2-3; 7 bases match TRBD1. The CDR3 totals 13 residues. V shed 5 bases, J shed 7 bases, and the junction held 6 bases outside the gene matches. Germline lookup yields CDR1 SGHTA and CDR2 FQGNSA. This CDR3 reads CASSLRDSHTQYF. CDR3 in DNA: TGTGCCAGCAGCCTCCGGGACAGCCATACGCAGTATTTT.

The J gene is TRBJ1-1, the V gene TRBV27; 11 nucleotides align to TRBD1. The CDR3 runs to 17 residues. The V gene's germline CDR1 is MNHEY and CDR2 SMNVEV (reference sequence). With V trimmed by 5 bases and J by 4 bases, 12 bases remained unmatched. The CDR3: CASSGVIMGQGGTEAFF. The CDR3 bases are TGTGCCAGCAGTGGGGTCATCATGGGACAGGGGGGCACTGAAGCTTTCTTT.

This clone was recorded a few times. The sample contains more than one DNA sequence encoding this CDR3. The V gene is TRBV6-5, the J gene TRBJ2-2; no firm D call. The length of the CDR3 is 13 residues. Germline V gene data show CDR1 as MNHEY and CDR2 as SVGAGI. With 0 bases removed from V and 5 bases from J, the gap between germline ends came to 4 bases. The CDR3 DNA reads TGTGCCAGCAGTTACTCAGGGACCGGGGAGCTGTTTTTT. It codes for CASSYSGTGELFF.

Here the CDR3 DNA reads TGTGCCAGCAGTGATCGGGACAGGGGCGGCACCGGGGAGCTGTTTTTT. Its translation is CASSDRDRGGTGELFF. The V and J genes are TRBV6-4 and TRBJ2-2; TRBD1 matches 10 bases. Germline V gene data show CDR1 as MRHNA and CDR2 as SNTAGT. J was trimmed by 4 bases and V by 3 bases; bases with no gene match: 5. This CDR3 comprises 16 residues.

The chain recombines TRBV7-9 with TRBJ1-4; D gene unclear. CDR3 length: 14 residues. Trimming stripped 2 bases from V and 5 bases from J, with 9 bases between. Germline lookup yields CDR1 SEHNR and CDR2 FQNEAQ (reference sequence). In nucleotides, the CDR3 is TGTGCCAGCAGCTTACCCCAGCCAAATGAAAAACTGTTTTTT. As protein: CASSLPQPNEKLFF.

V gene TRBV29-1 combines with J gene TRBJ1-1, with 7 bases identical to TRBD1. J lost 0 bases, V lost 7 bases, and 2 bases had no gene match. Germline V lookup: CDR1 SQVTM, CDR2 ANQGSEA. The CDR3 sequence is 12 residues long. The CDR3 sequence: CSAGQLNTEAFF. Here the CDR3 DNA reads TGCAGCGCGGGACAGTTGAACACTGAAGCTTTCTTT.

This clone was detected only once. The rearrangement uses TRBV2 and TRBJ2-7; TRBD1 matches 7 bases. The CDR3 is made up of 15 amino acids. Germline V CDR1 and CDR2: SNHLY, FYNNEI. Trimming cost V 7 bases and J 6 bases; bases outside gene matches: 15. The CDR3 loop reads CASMVQGQAMGEQYF. The CDR3 region has the DNA TGTGCCAGCATGGTCCAAGGACAGGCCATGGGCGAGCAGTACTTC.

This chain links TRBV19 with TRBJ2-3; 8 bases match TRBD2. V lost 2 bases and J lost 3; bases outside the gene matches: 10. Germline assignment: CDR1 LNHDA and CDR2 SQIVND (reference sequence). The CDR3 spans 17 residues. CDR3 nucleotide sequence: TGTGCCAGTAGTATATCCACGATGGTAGCGGGGACAGATACGCAGTATTTT. Translating gives CASSISTMVAGTDTQYF.

The gene calls are TRBV28 and TRBJ2-7, with 11 bases matching TRBD2. The CDR3 covers 15 residues. Per the germline V gene, CDR1 is MDHEN and CDR2 is SYDVKM. V trimming: 10 bases; J trimming: 0 bases; junction bases outside the gene matches: 8. CDR3 residues: CATKGLAGGSYEQYF. The CDR3 DNA follows: TGTGCCACAAAGGGGCTAGCGGGAGGCTCCTACGAGCAGTACTTC.

This chain uses TRBV7-9 with TRBJ2-1; D remains unclear. V dropped 4 bases and J dropped 9 bases, with 10 bases sitting between them. CDR3 size: 12 residues. Germline loops: CDR1 SEHNR, CDR2 FQNEAQ (reference sequence). CDR3 amino acids: CASSYESGEQFF. The CDR3 region has the DNA TGTGCCAGCAGCTACGAGTCCGGTGAGCAGTTCTTC.

A word on this clone: The identical CDR3 is also encoded by other nucleotide sequences in the sample. The chain recombines TRBV5-1 with TRBJ2-1; 9 nucleotides agree with TRBD2. The CDR3 is 15 residues long. Germline-derived CDR1 and CDR2 are SGHRS and YFSETQ. V lost 0 bases, J lost 2 bases, and 0 bases stayed unmatched. DNA of the CDR3: TGCGCCAGCAGCTTGGCTAGCGGGGCCTACAATGAGCAGTTCTTC. This codes for CASSLASGAYNEQFF.

V usage is TRBV7-6 and J usage is TRBJ2-7; 8 bases map to TRBD2. J lost 6 bases, V lost 5 bases, and 12 bases had no gene match. Germline CDR1 reads SGHVS; CDR2 reads FNYEAQ. The CDR3 is made up of 15 amino acids. The DNA of the CDR3 is TGTGCCAGCAGCCCCACGGCTGCGGGAGGTTCCGAGCAGTACTTC. This encodes CASSPTAAGGSEQYF.

This chain uses TRBV4-3 with TRBJ1-5; no clear D gene. The CDR3 consists of 14 residues. Trimming took 2 bases from V and 4 from J, leaving 9 bases between them. Germline-derived CDR1 and CDR2 are LGHNA and YSLEER. DNA of the CDR3: TGCGCCAGCAGCCAAAATTCAGGTAATCAGCCCCAGCATTTT. Encoded protein: CASSQNSGNQPQHF.

V is TRBV28 and J is TRBJ2-3; D possibly matches TRBD1 or TRBD2 (5 bases each). CDR1 and CDR2 (germline): MDHEN, SYDVKM. The CDR3 is 14 residues long. Trimming pared 5 bases from V and 2 bases from J, leaving 11 bases between. CDR3 DNA: TGTGCCAGCAGTAGGGACGCAGACACAGATACGCAGTATTTT. Its translation is CASSRDADTDTQYF.

J is TRBJ1-1 and V is TRBV7-9; the D is unclear. Trimming stripped 5 bases from V and 1 base from J, with 17 bases between. The CDR3 is made up of 16 amino acids. Germline-derived CDR1 and CDR2 are SEHNR and FQNEAQ (reference sequence). The CDR3 coding sequence is TGTGCCAGCAGCGCGGTGGTGGGCAGAGCGAACACTGAAGCTTTCTTT. Protein: CASSAVVGRANTEAFF. Looking up the rest from reference TRBV7-9 and TRBJ1-1 gives the full variable domain: DTGVSQNPRHKITKRGQNVTFRCDPISEHNRLYWYRQTLGQGPEFLTYFQNEAQLEKSRLLSDRFSAERPKGSFSTLEIQRTEQGDSAMYLCASSAVVGRANTEAFFGQGTRLTVV.

A single count supports this clone. The chain recombines TRBV5-1 with TRBJ1-2; 7 bases are a match to TRBD1. The J segment lost 3 bases and the V segment lost 4 bases, leaving 3 bases of the junction unmatched. The CDR3 has 13 residues. CDR1 and CDR2 from the germline V gene are SGHRS and YFSETQ. CDR3 DNA: TGCGCCAGCAGCGCCGGGACAGACTATGGCTACACCTTC. It codes for CASSAGTDYGYTF.